This T cell receptor (beta chain) was sequenced for a study of cytomegalovirus exposure and HLA in healthy donors. Overall study results and limits: Later on, an analysis showed TCR association rates differing by HLA locus, with DRB1 the most and HLA-C the fewest. Reports indicate that TCR beta sequences accurately predicted the HLA-A and HLA-B alleles of most subjects. Indistinguishable V segments, including TRBV6-2 and TRBV6-3, were excluded.

Germline-derived CDR1 and CDR2 are SGHVS and FNYEAQ. This CDR3 has 13 residues. Trimming stripped 5 bases from V and 2 bases from J, with 10 bases between. As for this clone: Antigen specificity is unknown.

Both 60 Vbeta primers and 13 Jbeta primers went into the PCR. Using immunoSEQ multiplex PCR, the repertoire was profiled, and TCRdb retains in-frame clones only, with some absent. The data contain 200,000 or so clones, approximately 80% of them singletons. This rearrangement joins TRBV7-6 to TRBJ2-7; TRBD1 is a possible D gene (5 bases). Sequenced input: PBMCs. This clonotype was obtained from a woman under 30 in good health and CMV-seropositive. The CDR3 reads CASSRGQTYEQYF. CDR3 nucleotide sequence: TGTGCCAGCAGCCGTGGACAAACCTACGAGCAGTACTTC.